Below, 2 T cell receptor beta chains from the same sample are listed, as sequenced in a study of blood T cell repertoires in COVID-19. TCRdb's copy holds only in-frame clones and misses some; the assay was immunoSEQ multiplex PCR. The profile covers under 200,000 clones, with 86% appearing a single time and about 7% taken by the ten largest. Sequenced: peripheral blood. The receptor set was obtained from a woman at least 80 years old in a cohort sampled during active or convalescent COVID-19.

V gene TRBV11-2 combines with J gene TRBJ2-7; TRBD2 matches 9 bases. Trimming cost V 7 bases and J 3 bases; bases outside gene matches: 10. Germline lookup yields CDR1 SGHAT and CDR2 FQNNGV. This CDR3 has 15 residues. For the CDR3, the DNA is TGTGCCAGCATCCGGACAAGCGGGGGGCTCTACGAGCAGTACTTC. Its translation is CASIRTSGGLYEQYF.

This clone showed up just once. The CDR3 spells CASRPTGGNQPQHF. The CDR3, as DNA: TGTGCCAGCAGACCAACAGGGGGCAATCAGCCCCAGCATTTT. This chain links TRBV27 with TRBJ1-5, with TRBD1 identical over 7 bases. V was pared by 6 bases and J by 2 bases, with 4 bases of the junction left unmatched. The germline gives CDR1 MNHEY, CDR2 SMNVEV (reference sequence). This CDR3 comprises 14 residues.